This is a list of T cell receptor beta chains from one sample in a study of blood T cell repertoires in COVID-19. Libraries were prepared by immunoSEQ multiplex PCR; TCRdb keeps only in-frame clonotypes and omits some of them. This table has about 53,000 clones, approximately 91% appearing once. The sequenced sample was peripheral blood. The origin of the receptors is a human donor in a cohort sampled during active COVID-19. The CDR3 runs from the conserved cysteine through the conserved F or W. Each record gives: V gene, clone size, D gene, J gene, CDR3 protein, CDR3 DNA. A D gene is named only where the DNA matches it firmly. The size entry is marked missing in some rows and otherwise reads once, few, many or a size class.

>TRBV30|-|-|TRBJ2-7
CAWSRQADEQYF
TGTGCCTGGAGTAGACAGGCAGACGAGCAGTACTTC
>TRBV6-5|-|-|TRBJ2-3
CASRQTPIPTDTQYF
TGTGCCAGCAGGCAGACTCCTATCCCCACAGATACGCAGTATTTT
>TRBV5-1|-|TRBD1|TRBJ1-1
CASSSGQADTEAFF
TGCGCCAGCAGCTCCGGACAGGCAGACACTGAAGCTTTCTTT
>TRBV7-9|-|-|TRBJ2-3
CASSPLGTGDTQYF
TGTGCCAGCAGCCCGTTGGGGACTGGAGATACGCAGTATTTT
>TRBV19|once|-|TRBJ1-1
CAGVPGGEAFF
TGTGCCGGTGTCCCCGGGGGTGAAGCTTTCTTT
>TRBV28|-|-|TRBJ2-7
CASSFYGAKYEQYF
TGTGCCAGCAGTTTTTATGGGGCGAAATACGAGCAGTACTTC
>TRBV30|-|-|TRBJ1-4
CAWSRQTATNEKLFF
TGTGCCTGGAGCCGGCAGACTGCAACTAATGAAAAACTGTTTTTT
>TRBV13|-|-|TRBJ2-3
CASSLLSKTATTDTQYF
TGTGCCAGCAGCTTACTTTCGAAGACTGCGACCACAGATACGCAGTATTTT
>TRBV11-2|-|TRBD2|TRBJ2-3
CASSSSGGFTDTQYF
TGTGCCAGCAGTTCCAGCGGGGGGTTCACAGATACGCAGTATTTT
>TRBV9|-|TRBD1|TRBJ2-5
CASGKGTGRETQYF
TGTGCCAGCGGGAAAGGGACAGGGAGAGAGACCCAGTACTTC
>TRBV18|-|-|TRBJ1-1
CASGSYTGAFF
TGTGCCAGCGGCAGTTACACAGGGGCTTTCTTT
>TRBV6-2/TRBV6-3|-|TRBD1|TRBJ1-5
CASSYRTGRYQPQHF
TGTGCCAGCAGTTACAGGACAGGGAGATATCAGCCCCAGCATTTT
>TRBV18|-|-|TRBJ2-1
CASSPPSSGEQFF
TGTGCCAGCTCACCACCTAGCTCCGGTGAGCAGTTCTTC
>TRBV20-1|-|-|TRBJ1-1
CSASPGALSEAFF
TGCAGTGCTAGTCCAGGGGCTTTGAGTGAAGCTTTCTTT
>TRBV24-1|-|-|TRBJ2-3
CATSDQMISLDTQYF
TGTGCCACCAGTGACCAGATGATATCCCTGGATACGCAGTATTTT
>TRBV24-1|-|TRBD1|TRBJ2-1
CATVPGQGGYEQFF
TGTGCCACCGTTCCGGGACAGGGCGGTTATGAGCAGTTCTTC
>TRBV25-1|-|TRBD2|TRBJ2-1
CASSAGTTSAEQFF
TGTGCCAGCAGTGCCGGGACTACCTCCGCTGAGCAGTTCTTC
>TRBV19|once|TRBD2|TRBJ2-5
CASSATLGLAPETQYF
TGTGCCAGTAGTGCCACCCTGGGACTAGCCCCCGAGACCCAGTACTTC
>TRBV20-1|-|TRBD1|TRBJ2-6
CSASGTGGMINSGANVLTF
TGCAGTGCTAGTGGGACAGGGGGCATGATTAACTCTGGGGCCAACGTCCTGACTTTC
>TRBV24-1|-|-|TRBJ1-1
CATSARGNTEAFF
TGTGCCACCAGTGCCAGAGGGAACACTGAAGCTTTCTTT
>TRBV28|-|TRBD2|TRBJ2-1
CASSLISPRSGPHNEQFF
TGTGCCAGCAGTCTGATATCCCCCCGTAGCGGGCCTCACAATGAGCAGTTCTTC
>TRBV5-6|-|-|TRBJ1-1
CASSFEDSLTEAFF
TGTGCCAGCAGTTTTGAGGACAGCCTGACCGAAGCTTTCTTT
>TRBV5-6|-|-|TRBJ1-2
CASSKTGEENYGYTF
TGTGCCAGCAGCAAAACGGGGGAGGAAAACTATGGCTACACCTTC
>TRBV6-1|-|-|TRBJ1-1
CASSERGLNTEAFF
TGTGCCAGCAGTGAAAGAGGGTTGAACACTGAAGCTTTCTTT
>TRBV4-3|-|TRBD1|TRBJ1-1
CASSQRRRGYTGDTEAFF
TGCGCCAGCAGCCAAAGGAGGAGGGGATACACAGGGGACACTGAAGCTTTCTTT
>TRBV7-2|once|TRBD1|TRBJ1-1
CASSFLDWTGKNTEAFF
TGTGCCAGCAGCTTCCTAGACTGGACAGGGAAGAACACTGAAGCTTTCTTT
>TRBV11-3|-|-|TRBJ2-1
CASSLGYSHNEQFF
TGTGCCAGCAGCTTAGGTTACAGTCACAATGAGCAGTTCTTC
>TRBV11-2|-|-|TRBJ2-1
CASSYGMAGFTYNEQFF
TGTGCCAGCAGCTACGGTATGGCGGGGTTTACCTACAATGAGCAGTTCTTC
>TRBV2|-|-|TRBJ1-1
CASSSRVTEAFF
TGTGCCAGCAGCTCGAGGGTCACTGAAGCTTTCTTT
>TRBV30|-|-|TRBJ1-4
CAWSSRINEKLFF
TGTGCCTGGAGTTCGCGTATCAATGAAAAACTGTTTTTT
>TRBV4-2|-|-|TRBJ2-2
CASSQETGRSPYTGELFF
TGTGCCAGCAGCCAAGAAACTGGGAGAAGCCCGTACACCGGGGAGCTGTTTTTT
>TRBV7-2|-|-|TRBJ2-3
CASSIARESTDTQYF
TGTGCCAGCAGCATAGCGAGGGAAAGCACAGATACGCAGTATTTT
>TRBV24-1|once|TRBD1|TRBJ2-1
CATSSIRRDSYNEQFF
TGTGCCACCAGTTCCATCCGCCGGGACAGTTACAATGAGCAGTTCTTC
>TRBV9|-|-|TRBJ1-5
CASSPSSGSNQPQHF
TGTGCCAGCAGCCCGAGTTCCGGTAGCAATCAGCCCCAGCATTTT
>TRBV7-2|-|TRBD2|TRBJ2-1
CASSARKLAGGSHNEQFF
TGTGCCAGCAGCGCCCGAAAATTAGCGGGAGGTTCCCACAATGAGCAGTTCTTC
>TRBV5-6|-|-|TRBJ2-2
CASSFVTRNTGELFF
TGTGCCAGCAGCTTTGTTACACGGAACACCGGGGAGCTGTTTTTT
>TRBV7-9|-|TRBD1|TRBJ2-3
CASSPGGVITDTQYF
TGTGCCAGCAGCCCAGGGGGCGTCATAACAGATACGCAGTATTTT
>TRBV4-3|-|TRBD2|TRBJ2-3
CASSQDLIGTSVWTDTQYF
TGCGCCAGCAGCCAAGACTTAATAGGGACTAGCGTATGGACAGATACGCAGTATTTT
>TRBV18|-|TRBD2|TRBJ2-1
CASSPTSGSIDEQFF
TGTGCCAGCTCACCCACTAGCGGGAGCATCGATGAGCAGTTCTTC